The entry that follows covers one T cell receptor beta chain sequence. This entry comes from a study of T cells in Graves' hyperthyroidism and ophthalmopathy. About the study: Peripheral blood draws took place at initial diagnosis, ahead of any treatment.

Newly diagnosed hyperthyroidism patients aged 18 to 65 years had disease lasting under 2 months. Diagnosing involved the use of clinical symptoms, serum thyroxine and TRAb, thyroid ultrasound and orbital computed tomography. TCR beta CDR3 region amplification was performed from RNA transcripts. An initial round of RT-PCR targeting the TCR CDR3 relied on the HTBI primer set. MiXCR, run by TCRdb on the multiplex PCR reads, gives a single entry per CDR3 protein. This table holds about 360,000 distinct CDR3 sequences, approximately 14% found once. Germline V lookup: CDR1 SGDLS, CDR2 YYNGEE. This CDR3 comprises 14 residues. V was shortened by 0 bases and J by 6 bases, with 13 bases between the two germline ends.

This clonotype was obtained from a woman under 30 with Graves' hyperthyroidism that later progressed to Graves' ophthalmopathy. This chain uses TRBV9 with TRBJ2-7, with a possible D match to TRBD1 (5 bases). The source material was blood. The CDR3 here is CASSVGGEFGEQYF. The CDR3 bases are TGTGCCAGCAGCGTAGGGGGCGAGTTTGGCGAGCAGTACTTC. Full variable domain (rest looked up from reference TRBV9 and TRBJ2-7): DSGVTQTPKHLITATGQRVTLRCSPRSGDLSVYWYQQSLDQGLQFLIQYYNGEERAKGNILERFSAQQFPDLHSELNLSSLELGDSALYFCASSVGGEFGEQYFGPGTRLTVT.